The 2 T cell receptor beta chains given below trace back to one sample, sequenced in a study of blood T cell repertoires in COVID-19. TCRdb keeps only in-frame clones here, not all; method: immunoSEQ multiplex PCR. This table has fewer than 450,000 clones, over 75% appearing once. Input material: PBMCs or T cells enriched from blood (not recorded which). The receptors were gathered from a woman aged 40 to 50 with acute COVID-19.

The genes are TRBV7-2 and TRBJ2-3; 13 nucleotides align to TRBD2. V was pared by 5 bases and J by 9 bases, with 8 bases of the junction left unmatched. Germline V gene data show CDR1 as SGHTA and CDR2 as FQGNSA. The length of the CDR3 is 15 residues. The CDR3 DNA reads TGTGCCAGCAGCCCCGGACTAGCGGGGGCAAGGACGCAGTATTTT. Translated, it gives CASSPGLAGARTQYF.

The gene calls are TRBV10-3 and TRBJ2-5; D perhaps matches TRBD1 (6 bases). This CDR3 comprises 13 residues. V lost 1 base and J 5 bases, leaving 8 bases between the germline ends. Germline V gives CDR1 ENHRY, CDR2 SYGVKD. This CDR3 reads CAISEFQGETQYF. CDR3 sequence (DNA): TGTGCCATCAGTGAGTTTCAGGGGGAGACCCAGTACTTC.